The clone carrying this TCR beta chain was seen only a few times. The data were taken from a study of T-cell reconstitution after alpha-beta-depleted transplantation in children. Using unique molecular identifiers, the investigators prepared the TCRbeta library. TCRdb analysed the PCR reads with MiXCR anew, one entry per CDR3 protein. The data hold fewer than 550,000 distinct CDR3 sequences, with roughly 10% observed a single time. The length of the CDR3 is 18 residues. V was clipped by 0 bases and J by 6 bases, with 21 bases between them. Germline CDR1 reads LGHNA; CDR2 reads YNFKEQ. This clonotype was obtained from a human donor who donated a stem cell graft to a child with acute myeloid leukemia. The chain employs TRBV4-2 and TRBJ2-1; weak D call: TRBD2 (5 bases). The sequencing here drew on PBMCs from the stem cell graft donor, taken from the stem cell graft. DNA for the CDR3: TGTGCCAGCAGCCAAGATTGGGGTCTATTAGCTAGCCCCAATGAGCAGTTCTTC. It yields the protein CASSQDWGLLASPNEQFF.